This paragraph reports one T cell receptor beta chain. The germline CDR1 and CDR2 sequences are MGHRA and YSYEKL. CDR3 size: 16 residues. V gave up 7 bases and J gave up 0 bases, with 18 bases separating them. Sequencing targeted expressed TCRB transcripts, as all isolated RNA had been reverse transcribed. The protocol was immunoSEQ multiplex PCR, while the TCRdb copy is restricted to in-frame clones and leaves out a portion. The table shows hundreds of thousands of clones, with about 30% occurring only once. The data are from a study of beta chain features in type 1 diabetes. The sequence came from a man between 18 and 35 years old in good health. This rearrangement joins TRBV4-1 to TRBJ1-1; D is unclear. Sequenced sample: naive CD4+ T cells from blood. CDR3 sequence (DNA): TGCGCCAGCACCTCGTTCTCCGGGGTGCTGAACACTGAAGCTTTCTTT. Translating it yields CASTSFSGVLNTEAFF.